This TCR beta chain originates from a study of STAT5B mutations in CD4+ large granular lymphocyte leukemia. As regards this clone: Its specificity is not known.

V lost 5 bases to trimming and J lost 5 bases, with 12 bases between them. The germline CDR1 and CDR2 sequences are SEHNR and FQNEAQ (reference sequence). CDR3 length equals 13 residues. Findings and caveats of the study: Main leukemic clonotypes were patient-specific, but roughly 26% appeared at low frequency elsewhere.

The data were produced by immunoSEQ multiplex PCR, yet TCRdb's version contains in-frame clones alone and is incomplete. Of approximately 24,000 clones listed, roughly 79% are singletons. The receptor comes from a human donor in good health. The gene calls are TRBV7-9 and TRBJ2-5, with D unresolved. Material: CD4+ T cells from blood buffy coats. For the CDR3, the DNA is TGTGCCAGCAGCCGTCGGGCCTCGGAGACCCAGTACTTC. This codes for CASSRRASETQYF.